This T cell receptor beta chain was sequenced in a study of Graves' ophthalmopathy and Graves' hyperthyroidism. About the study: Hyperthyroidism counted as stable given no ophthalmopathy within 18 months of follow-up.

The V and J ends lost 7 bases and 7 bases, in that order; junction bases with no gene match: 12. Germline V gene lookup returns CDR1 MNHEY and CDR2 SVGAGI. The CDR3 length is 14 residues. Amplification of TCR beta CDR3 regions used RNA transcripts. RT-PCR with HTBI primers came first, then second-round multiplex PCR. TCRdb reanalysed the multiplex PCR reads using MiXCR and keeps one entry per CDR3 protein. The sample comprises about 590,000 distinct CDR3 sequences, under 40% of which are singletons, and approximately 4.1% rests with the top ten. There are many counts of this clonotype. The TCR comes from an adult man with Graves' hyperthyroidism. This chain joins TRBV6-5 and TRBJ1-2; TRBD1 matches at 7 bases. The sequencing input was peripheral blood or thyroid tissue (not recorded which). The CDR3 DNA reads TGTGCCAGCAATATATACGACAGGGCATCTGGCTACACCTTC. Its translation is CASNIYDRASGYTF.